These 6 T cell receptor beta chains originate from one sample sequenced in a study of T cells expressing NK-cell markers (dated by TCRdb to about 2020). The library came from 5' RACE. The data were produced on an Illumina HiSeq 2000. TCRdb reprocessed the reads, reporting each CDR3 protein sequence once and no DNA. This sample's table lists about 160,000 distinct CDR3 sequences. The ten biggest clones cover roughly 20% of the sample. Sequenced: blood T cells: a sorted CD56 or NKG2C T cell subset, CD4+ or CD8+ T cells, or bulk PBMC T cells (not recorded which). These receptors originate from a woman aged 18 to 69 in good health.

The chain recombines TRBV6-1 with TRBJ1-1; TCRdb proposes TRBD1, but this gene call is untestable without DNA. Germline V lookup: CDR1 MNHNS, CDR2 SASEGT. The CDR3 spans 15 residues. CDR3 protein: CASRLNRDPNTEAFF.

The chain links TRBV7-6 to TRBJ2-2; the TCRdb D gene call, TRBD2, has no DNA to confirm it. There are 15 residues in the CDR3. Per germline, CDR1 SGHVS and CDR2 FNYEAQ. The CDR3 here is CASSSSPGGSGELFF.

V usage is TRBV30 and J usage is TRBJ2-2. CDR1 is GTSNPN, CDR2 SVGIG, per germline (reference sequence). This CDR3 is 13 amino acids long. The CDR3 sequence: CAWELRATGELFF.

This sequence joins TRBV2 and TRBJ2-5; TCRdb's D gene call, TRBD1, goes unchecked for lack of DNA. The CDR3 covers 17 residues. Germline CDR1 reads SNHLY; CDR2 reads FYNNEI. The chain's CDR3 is CASSESASTSRAGTQYF.

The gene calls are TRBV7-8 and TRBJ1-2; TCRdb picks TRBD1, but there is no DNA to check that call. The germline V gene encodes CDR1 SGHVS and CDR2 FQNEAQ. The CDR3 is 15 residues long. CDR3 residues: CASRPGTYPFYGYTF.

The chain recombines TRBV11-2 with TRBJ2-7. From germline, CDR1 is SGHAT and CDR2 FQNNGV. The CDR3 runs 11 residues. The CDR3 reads CASSTSDGQYF.